This T cell receptor (beta chain) was sequenced for a study of OX40 agonist ivuxolimab in advanced cancers. Study-level points and caveats: More expanded clones were found, on average, in CD8+ than in CD4+ T cells. Clonal expansion from baseline to week 6 occurred in both CD4+ and CD8+ T cells.

With 4 bases clipped from V and 6 bases from J, the junction kept 2 bases outside the gene matches. This CDR3 region has 13 residues. CDR1 and CDR2 from the germline V gene are SGHTA and FQGTGA. As regards this clone: The target antigen is unknown.

Clones were sequenced by immunoSEQ multiplex PCR, and TCRdb holds only the in-frame ones, with some missing. The sample includes 60,000 to 70,000 clones, about 88% of them seen just once. The source material was CD4+ or CD8+ T cells sorted from blood, sampled in a trial of the OX40 agonist ivuxolimab. The chain carries TRBV7-3 and TRBJ2-4, with TRBD1 matching over 8 bases. This TCR was sampled from an adult with an advanced solid tumor such as melanoma, head and neck, liver or kidney cancer. CDR3 sequence reads: CASSSGQANIQYF. CDR3 bases: TGTGCCAGCAGCTCGGGACAGGCAAACATTCAGTACTTC.